One TCR beta chain is described in this entry. This sample is part of a study of blood T cell repertoires in COVID-19. In the study overall: Samples of COVID-19 (acute and convalescent) were obtained from the United States, Italy and Spain.

CDR1 is LNHDA and CDR2 is SQIVND in the germline V gene (reference sequence). The CDR3 totals 14 residues. The junction had 12 bases not matched to a gene; V was cut back by 5 bases and J by 11 bases. The data were produced by immunoSEQ multiplex PCR, yet TCRdb's version contains in-frame clones alone and is incomplete. Of 150,000 to 200,000 clones listed, nearly 80% are singletons. The source material was peripheral blood. This TCR was recovered from a woman over 75 with acute or convalescent COVID-19. The V call is TRBV19, the J call TRBJ2-7, with 10 bases lining up with TRBD2. CDR3 in amino acids: CASSPGTSETVEYF. In DNA form, the CDR3 reads TGTGCCAGTAGTCCAGGGACTAGCGAAACGGTCGAGTACTTC.